The entry below describes one TCR beta chain. It has no known antigen specificity. Per-base quality was not reported, and no clone a single base away is much larger than it. Cut back by 0 bases and 5 bases, the V and J ends lie 17 bases apart. CDR1 and CDR2 (SGDLS, YYNGEE) derive from the germline V gene. The cysteine opens and the phenylalanine closes a CDR3 of 16 amino acids. Only the CDR3 region is kept as DNA, spanning 48 bases read in frame from base 1. This sample is drawn from a study of shared clonotypes between healthy human individuals (TCRdb year 2020). Context from the whole study: Two women and three men aged 18 to 49 years were included in the cohort. Per donor, three plates each were used for CD4 naive and CD4 memory, two for CD8 naive, and one for CD8 memory. Blood TCR repertoires of five healthy adults were deeply sequenced to estimate repertoire size and the extent of clonotype sharing between individuals. To increase sequencing depth and limit assay-specific biases, TCR repertoire library preparation and sequencing were carried out by different laboratories using diverse techniques. Between about 0.94 and 8.9 billion PBMCs per donor were obtained by leukapheresis.

Using the deep immunoSEQ assay, multiplex PCR amplified TCR CDR3 regions from genomic DNA. Extracted genomic DNA from each cell subset was distributed evenly across all wells of several immunoSEQ 96-well plates, and each plate was treated as a replicate. Each replicate PCR for sorted subsets received approximately 200 ng genomic DNA, equal to tens of thousands of T cell genomes. Purified libraries were measured with a Qubit 3.0 fluorometer, size-checked on a Bioanalyzer 2100, and measured again with the KAPA Library Quantification kit. Every immunoSEQ 96-well plate was sequenced on a separate single-read 150-cycle Illumina NextSeq 550 flow cell. Per the source publication's procedure: Because only junctional sequences without quality scores were contained in the immunoSEQ output, filtering matching that applied to full-length reads could not be performed. Sequences were annotated with PyIR, a Python wrapper for IgBLAST v1.9, using IMGT germline references to assign V/J genes and CDR3. Any read was removed if the V/J assignment was weak (E-value above 1e-6), the CDR3 was missing, or the read contained stop codons, out-of-frame junctions, or ambiguous translated residues. V3J clonotypes were defined by identical inferred V gene, J gene, and CDR3 amino acid sequence. The percentage overlap between two repertoires was calculated by dividing the number of shared unique clonotypes by the size of the smaller repertoire. RTK rarefaction, the Chao1 estimator, and Recon v2.1 estimates of unobserved clonotypes were used to assess repertoire richness. OLGA was used to compute generation probabilities for all TCRbeta clonotypes that the gDNA method yielded from a few donors. What TCRdb holds here is the immuneACCESS table cut down to in-frame rearrangements. Part of the clones is not present; checked against another copy, under half of the missing clones reflect an unresolved V gene, and the others are unexplained. That table furnishes V, J and clone size, whereas the DNA furnished D and trimming. The sample table holds over a million clones, of which roughly 96% were seen once. In total, the top ten clones hold more than 0.9% of the sample.

Results the study describes overall, beyond this receptor: Because the study included only a small number of donors, the genetic and exposure-history diversity represented was limited. Incomplete sequencing was indicated by rarefaction of sorted-subset datasets, despite the large sequencing depth. Sampling was limited to blood, and TCR repertoires in tissue likely differ from TCR repertoires in blood. Pairwise subsampling led to the expectation that sequencing depth would affect the degree of clonotype sharing among donors. Naive subsets generally had larger estimated clonotype richness than memory subsets did. Sharing across a few donors was observed for around 5% of naive CD4, about 3.2% of naive CD8, roughly 2.4% of memory CD4, and about 0.4% of memory CD8 clonotypes. Higher generation probabilities were observed for clonotypes shared by all four sorted-subset donors than for non-shared clonotypes.

Healthy HIV-negative adults with no recently reported acute infections or vaccinations were included as donors. All donors were Caucasian adults living in Nashville, Tennessee, USA. CD4+ T cells were enriched by magnetic negative selection, after which naive cells were positively selected on CD45RA and the negative fraction was taken as the memory subset. After blood collection by leukapheresis, PBMCs were isolated using Ficoll-Histopaque density gradient centrifugation and then cryopreserved in the vapor phase of liquid nitrogen. Analytical flow cytometry was used to check the purity and quantity of every magnetically sorted T cell population. From each sorted fraction, genomic DNA was isolated and quantified by UV absorbance on a Nanodrop 2000c.

This sequence uses TRBV9 and TRBJ2-5; a tentative D match to TRBD2 spans 5 bases. Sequenced: naive CD4+ T cells sorted from blood. The cell subset or site tag for this specimen amounts to: CD45RA+ positively selected. This receptor was obtained from a young man in good health. The DNA sequence is as follows: TGTGCCAGCAGCGTAGGAGGTCGGGCCGGCGGGGAGACCCAGTACTTC. It translates as CASSVGGRAGGETQYF.